A single sample is the source of the 12 T cell receptor beta chains below, sequenced in a study of tumor-infiltrating lymphocytes in primary liver carcinoma. Co-extraction of RNA and DNA was performed on roughly 17-32 mg of unsorted bulk tissue. A primer matching the constant region was used to make TCR beta cDNA from approximately 500 ng of total RNA. The TCR beta library was amplified through three nested multiplex PCR rounds in a modified ARM-PCR procedure. The first two PCR rounds used TRBV1-TRBV30 primers with a Cbeta primer, approximately 9 cycles each. TCRdb reanalysed the multiplex PCR reads using MiXCR and keeps one entry per CDR3 protein. Of roughly 100,000 distinct CDR3 sequences in the sample, about four fifths were seen once. The sequenced sample was liver tumor tissue from sampling region 3. Specified subset: tumor region T3, left-lateral pole. Receptor source: a middle-aged man with primary liver carcinoma and hepatitis B virus infection.

As for this clonotype: One end of the junction does not line up with germline, which may come from a read error. The J gene is TRBJ2-7, the V gene TRBV6-2 or TRBV6-3, with 7 nucleotides matching TRBD2. There are 15 residues in the CDR3. Looked up from germline, CDR1 is MNHEY and CDR2 is SVGEGT. CDR3 bases: TGCGCCTGCAGTTATAAGCCTAGCGGCTCCTACGAGCAGTACTTC. Translated, it gives CACSYKPSGSYEQYF.

Details on this clonotype: The CDR3 does not close with the conserved phenylalanine or tryptophan, likely indicating a read error. V gene TRBV4-2 combines with J gene TRBJ2-3; 9 positions agree with TRBD2. This CDR3 is built from 15 residues. V lost 7 bases and J lost 4; bases outside the gene matches: 9. Per the germline V gene, CDR1 is LGHNA and CDR2 is YNFKEQ. The CDR3 nucleotides read TGTGCCAGCAACCATGATGGCGGGAGGGCAGATACGCAGTATTAT. This gives the protein CASNHDGGRADTQYY.

Remarks on this clonotype: Relative to the germline gene, one junction end is altered; a read error may explain this. This chain connects TRBV6-6 to TRBJ2-2; 12 nucleotides line up with TRBD1. CDR1 is MNHNY, CDR2 SVGAGI, per germline (reference sequence). The CDR3 has 17 amino acids. CDR3 bases: TGTGCCAGCGGTTACTCGGGACAGGGGGCGGGGACCTGGGAGCTGTTTTTT. Residues: CASGYSGQGAGTWELFF.

As regards this clonotype: The junction differs from germline at one of its ends, possibly a read error. The CDR3: CVLSAGYEQYF. The CDR3 bases are TGTGTCCTCAGCGCCGGTTACGAACAGTACTTC. J is TRBJ2-7 and V is TRBV6-2 or TRBV6-3; no firm D call. Germline V gives CDR1 MNHEY, CDR2 SVGEGT. The CDR3 is made up of 11 amino acids.

This clonotype showed up just once. A junction end diverges from the germline sequence, so it may reflect a read error. The chain is built from TRBV12-3 or TRBV12-4 and TRBJ2-2; weak D call: TRBD1 (7 bases). This CDR3 spans 13 amino acids. CDR3 sequence reads: CANSPRESGGLFF. The CDR3 DNA reads TGTGCCAACAGCCCCCGGGAGTCAGGGGGGCTGTTTTTT.

With regard to this clonotype: At one end the junction does not follow the germline gene, possibly because of a read error. The chain carries TRBV12-3 or TRBV12-4 and TRBJ2-2, with D perhaps matching TRBD2 (6 bases). The CDR3 has 15 amino acids. Here the CDR3 DNA reads TGTGTCAGCAGTAGACCAGCGGGTACCACCGGGGAACTGTTTTTT. As protein: CVSSRPAGTTGELFF.

Of note for this clonotype: This could be a read error, since a much larger clone is one nucleotide away. The gene calls are TRBV21-1 and TRBJ1-1; the table's D call, TRBD1, has no DNA check behind it. TRBV21-1 is an annotated pseudogene. This CDR3 comprises 18 residues. The CDR3 nucleotides are TGTGCCAACAGCAAACGACAAGACAGGGGGGCCGAGAACACTGAAGCTTTCTTT. Its protein is CANSKRQDRGAENTEAFF.

As for this clonotype: Because the CDR3 is missing its conserved closing phenylalanine or tryptophan, this is likely a read error. Because the CDR3's place on the DNA is in doubt, the DNA is left out and the CDR3 is given as listed by TCRdb. The gene calls are TRBV29-1 and TRBJ1-1; the table calls TRBD1, which could not be checked here. The CDR3 spans 11 amino acids, including both terminal residues. Looked up from germline, CDR1 is SQVTM and CDR2 is ANQGSEA. The CDR3 here is CSVGRTGEDFI.

As for this clonotype: One end of the junction is discordant with germline, which a read error may explain. This rearrangement joins TRBV4-3 to TRBJ2-5; no clear D gene. Germline V lookup: CDR1 LGHNA, CDR2 YSLEER. The CDR3 spans 13 residues. CDR3 sequence: CASSQVLMAVQCF. The CDR3 bases are TGCGCCAGCAGCCAAGTCCTAATGGCGGTCCAGTGCTTC.

The chain combines TRBV6-6 with TRBJ2-1, with 8 nucleotides matching TRBD2. The V gene end was trimmed by 0 bases and the J gene end by 9 bases; junction bases not matched to a gene: 16. CDR1 is MNHNY, CDR2 SVGAGI, per germline (reference sequence). The length of the CDR3 is 18 residues. Here the CDR3 reads CASSYSIGGTSRQGEQFF. CDR3 nucleotide sequence: TGTGCCAGCAGTTACTCGATTGGGGGGACTAGTCGGCAGGGTGAGCAGTTCTTC.

A note on this clonotype: A read error is likely, as this CDR3 ends without the conserved phenylalanine or tryptophan. The genes are TRBV5-1 and TRBJ2-2; D unresolved. Germline CDR1 is SGHRS and CDR2 is YFSETQ. The length of the CDR3 is 16 residues. CDR3 DNA sequence: TGCGCCAGCAGCTTACATCATAGGACGAACACTGGGGAGCTGTTTCTT. Protein: CASSLHHRTNTGELFL.

About this clonotype: Here the CDR3 omits its conserved ending phenylalanine or tryptophan, so a read error is the likely source. The CDR3 nucleotides are TGTGCCAGCAGTTATACGGTCTATAGTTCACCCCTCCACTCT. It encodes CASSYTVYSSPLHS. This rearrangement joins TRBV6-5 to TRBJ1-6; the D is unclear. Germline V gene sequence: CDR1 MNHEY, CDR2 SVGAGI. The CDR3 is made up of 14 amino acids.